This TCR beta chain was recovered during a study of cytomegalovirus exposure and HLA in healthy donors. Study-level findings and limits: Associated with cytomegalovirus, according to the listing, were 150 to 200 TCR beta chains. V- and J-gene trimming in TCR beta was tied to a missense DCLRE1C variant by an analysis performed later. Rare TCR sequences predominated, though certain public TCRs were found in many donors.

This donor had no CMV serostatus on record. The PCR had 60 Vbeta and 13 Jbeta primers. Repertoires were generated with immunoSEQ multiplex PCR, while TCRdb's copy carries only in-frame clones and drops some. The sample records roughly 100,000 clones, roughly three fifths being singletons. This clone was counted between two and nine times. The antigen is unknown. Looked up from germline, CDR1 is SGHTA and CDR2 is FQGTGA. The CDR3 length is 15 residues. V was pared by 4 bases and J by 6 bases, with 8 bases of the junction left unmatched. This chain joins TRBV7-3 and TRBJ2-3; 9 bases fit TRBD2. The receptor comes from a human donor in good health. The sample taken for sequencing was PBMCs. The CDR3 nucleotides read TGTGCCAGCAGCTCATCGGGACTAGCTGAGGATACGCAGTATTTT. This gives the protein CASSSSGLAEDTQYF.